These 25 T cell receptor beta chains share one sample of origin, sequenced in a study of T cells after yellow fever vaccination. TCRdb redid the calling of the 5' RACE reads with MiXCR, one entry per CDR3 protein. The table includes a few hundred thousand distinct CDR3 sequences, around an eighth detected once. This specimen consisted of CD4+ T cells sorted from PBMCs, obtained 15 days after the yellow fever booster vaccination. These receptor sequences come from a man between 18 and 29 years old who received the YFV17D yellow fever vaccine.

The V gene is TRBV4-3, the J gene TRBJ2-2; TRBD2 might be the D (5 bases). The CDR3 is made up of 14 amino acids. Germline values: CDR1 LGHNA, CDR2 YSLEER. V was shortened by 5 bases and J by 6 bases, with 13 bases between the two germline ends. In DNA form, the CDR3 reads TGCGCCAGCAGCGTAGAGGGCAGCGCCGGGGAGCTGTTTTTT. Residues: CASSVEGSAGELFF.

This clonotype was detected a few times. The rearrangement joins TRBV12-3 or TRBV12-4 to TRBJ2-5, with D perhaps assigned TRBD1 or TRBD2 (7 bases each). The CDR3 consists of 14 residues. V was pared by 7 bases and J by 5 bases, with 17 bases between. Written as DNA, the CDR3 is TGTGCCAGCACCCTAACAGGGGAGGGGGAGACCCAGTACTTC. This encodes CASTLTGEGETQYF.

This clonotype was seen a handful of times. The chain joins TRBV4-3 to TRBJ1-5, with TRBD1 identical over 7 bases. Germline loops: CDR1 LGHNA, CDR2 YSLEER. The CDR3 extends over 16 amino acids. V was pared by 1 base and J by 7 bases, with 10 bases of the junction left unmatched. CDR3 nucleotide sequence: TGCGCCAGCAGCCAAGGTCGAGCAGGGGGTATCCAGCCCCAGCATTTT. This sequence encodes CASSQGRAGGIQPQHF.

This clonotype turned up a few times. The CDR3, as DNA: TGTGCCAGCAGCTCCCCGGGACAAACCCCCTCTGAAGCTTTCTTT. Its translation is CASSSPGQTPSEAFF. The V gene is TRBV5-4, the J gene TRBJ1-1, with D possibly matching TRBD1 (6 bases). The CDR3 spans 15 residues. The V and J ends lost 3 bases and 6 bases respectively, with 18 bases between them. The V gene's germline CDR1 is SGHNT and CDR2 YYREEE (reference sequence). Complete variable domain (other parts from reference TRBV5-4 and TRBJ1-1): ETGVTQSPTHLIKTRGQQVTLRCSSQSGHNTVSWYQQALGQGPQFIFQYYREEENGRGNFPPRFSGLQFPNYSSELNVNALELDDSALYLCASSSPGQTPSEAFFGQGTRLTVV.

This clonotype was detected many times. The V call is TRBV5-4, the J call TRBJ2-5; D may be TRBD1 (5 bases). The CDR3 length is 15 residues. Deletions cut 4 bases from V and 2 bases from J, with 15 bases between. Germline V CDR1 and CDR2: SGHNT, YYREEE (reference sequence). The CDR3 region is CASSANSGAQETQYF. The CDR3 nucleotides are TGTGCCAGCAGCGCGAACAGTGGGGCGCAAGAGACCCAGTACTTC.

The chain links TRBV19 to TRBJ2-7; D may be TRBD1 or TRBD2 (5 bases each). The CDR3 runs to 15 residues. Trimming cost V 10 bases and J 4 bases, with 23 bases left between them. Germline CDR1 LNHDA, CDR2 SQIVND (reference sequence). CDR3 coding DNA: TGTGCCACCCGTGGGCGAGGGGCAGGGTCGTACGAGCAGTACTTC. This gives the protein CATRGRGAGSYEQYF.

This sequence joins TRBV7-2 and TRBJ2-7; 10 bases are shared with TRBD2. Looked up from germline, CDR1 is SGHTA and CDR2 is FQGNSA. The V gene end was trimmed by 5 bases and the J gene end by 0 bases; junction bases not matched to a gene: 7. This CDR3 comprises 16 residues. The CDR3 loop is CASSLNSGGSSYEQYF. The DNA of the CDR3 is TGTGCCAGCAGCCTGAATAGCGGGGGGAGCTCCTACGAGCAGTACTTC.

This clonotype was seen more than once but under ten times. The chain combines TRBV20-1 with TRBJ2-4; 8 bases match TRBD2. V lost 4 bases, J lost 8 bases, and 4 bases stayed unmatched. CDR1 DFQATT and CDR2 SNEGSKA come from the germline V gene (reference sequence). The CDR3 spans 12 residues. The CDR3 loop is CSAKTSAYIQYF. CDR3 nucleotide sequence: TGCAGTGCTAAGACTAGCGCATACATTCAGTACTTC.

This clonotype was picked up many times. The CDR3 DNA sequence: TGCAGTGCTGGGGGCAGGGGAAGCGGCACTGAAGCTTTCTTT. Translating gives CSAGGRGSGTEAFF. The chain links TRBV20-1 to TRBJ1-1; the D gene is possibly TRBD1 (6 bases). This CDR3 contains 14 residues. From germline, CDR1 is DFQATT and CDR2 SNEGSKA (reference sequence). Trimming took 5 bases from V and 4 from J, leaving 17 bases between them.

This clonotype was seen ten or more times. The chain recombines TRBV2 with TRBJ1-1; tentatively, D is TRBD1 (5 bases). This CDR3 is 14 amino acids long. Germline V CDR1 and CDR2: SNHLY, FYNNEI. The V end was cut by 5 bases, the J end by 1 base, with 11 bases between. The CDR3 protein is CASSSGTENTEAFF. Here the CDR3 DNA reads TGTGCCAGCAGTTCCGGGACGGAGAACACTGAAGCTTTCTTT. The full variable domain, its missing parts supplied by reference TRBV2 and TRBJ1-1, is EPEVTQTPSHQVTQMGQEVILRCVPISNHLYFYWYRQILGQKVEFLVSFYNNEISEKSEIFDDQFSVERPDGSNFTLKIRSTKLEDSAMYFCASSSGTENTEAFFGQGTRLTVV.

This clonotype has only a few counts. The chain joins TRBV5-6 to TRBJ2-5; 9 nucleotides match TRBD2. Germline values: CDR1 SGHDT, CDR2 YYEEEE. Trimming at V came to 0 bases and at J to 7 bases, leaving 7 bases not matched to a gene. The CDR3 has 15 amino acids. CDR3: CASSLGPGLAGTQYF. CDR3 nucleotides: TGTGCCAGCAGCTTGGGACCGGGACTAGCAGGGACCCAGTACTTC.

In its sample, this clonotype was seen a few times. The chain joins TRBV6-4 to TRBJ2-2; no clear D. V dropped 4 bases and J dropped 8 bases, with 11 bases sitting between them. Germline values: CDR1 MRHNA, CDR2 SNTAGT. The CDR3 totals 13 residues. CDR3 sequence reads: CASSAEMRGELFF. In DNA form, the CDR3 reads TGTGCCAGCAGTGCAGAAATGAGGGGGGAGCTGTTTTTT.

This clonotype occurred a few times. The V call is TRBV12-3 or TRBV12-4, the J call TRBJ1-1; no clear D gene. Trimming removed 6 bases from V and 1 base from J, with 12 bases in between. The CDR3 is 14 residues long. The CDR3 sequence is CASSPAGRNTEAFF. CDR3 nucleotides: TGTGCCAGCAGCCCCGCCGGGCGGAACACTGAAGCTTTCTTT.

This clonotype was observed many times. The chain uses TRBV5-1 and TRBJ2-1, with D maybe TRBD1 (5 bases). The CDR3 totals 15 residues. The germline V gene encodes CDR1 SGHRS and CDR2 YFSETQ. With 0 bases removed from V and 4 bases from J, the gap between germline ends came to 11 bases. The chain's CDR3 is CASSLVGDGYNEQFF. The CDR3 DNA follows: TGCGCCAGCAGCTTGGTAGGGGATGGATACAATGAGCAGTTCTTC.

This clonotype was seen a few times. The chain couples TRBV24-1 to TRBJ1-6, with D uncertain. This CDR3 comprises 13 residues. Per the germline V gene, CDR1 is KGHDR and CDR2 is SFDVKD. The germline V and J ends were trimmed by 7 bases and 4 bases, with 7 bases remaining between them. The CDR3 sequence: CATRERYNSPLHF. The CDR3 DNA sequence: TGTGCCACCAGGGAGCGTTATAATTCACCCCTCCACTTT.

V gene TRBV20-1 combines with J gene TRBJ2-3; a possible D gene is TRBD1 (6 bases). The CDR3 is 15 amino acids. Germline values: CDR1 DFQATT, CDR2 SNEGSKA (reference sequence). The germline V and J ends were trimmed by 3 bases and 4 bases, with 17 bases remaining between them. The CDR3 nucleotides are TGCAGTGCTAGCCAGGGGTCCTTGGCGGCAGATACGCAGTATTTT. Encoded protein: CSASQGSLAADTQYF.

V and J are TRBV19 and TRBJ2-7, with D possibly being TRBD2 (5 bases). There are 15 residues in the CDR3. CDR1 is LNHDA, CDR2 SQIVND, per germline (reference sequence). V lost 5 bases and J lost 2, with 16 bases in between. CDR3: CASSPPRAGTYEQYF. Here the CDR3 DNA reads TGTGCCAGTAGTCCCCCCCGGGCGGGCACCTACGAGCAGTACTTC. Full variable domain (outside the CDR3, taken from reference TRBV19 and TRBJ2-7): DGGITQSPKYLFRKEGQNVTLSCEQNLNHDAMYWYRQDPGQGLRLIYYSQIVNDFQKGDIAEGYSVSREKKESFPLTVTSAQKNPTAFYLCASSPPRAGTYEQYFGPGTRLTVT.

The chain is built from TRBV28 and TRBJ2-3; 8 bases are shared with TRBD1. The junction had 6 bases not matched to a gene; V was cut back by 3 bases and J by 4 bases. The CDR3 covers 15 residues. CDR1 is MDHEN, CDR2 SYDVKM, per germline. This CDR3 reads CASSLPGQGADTQYF. The DNA of the CDR3 is TGTGCCAGCAGTTTGCCCGGACAGGGAGCAGATACGCAGTATTTT.

This clonotype was detected a few times. V gene TRBV4-2 combines with J gene TRBJ1-4, with D perhaps TRBD1 (6 bases). Trimming shortened V by 1 base and J by 2 bases, and 11 bases separated the two germline ends. Germline CDR1 LGHNA, CDR2 YNFKEQ. The CDR3 has 16 amino acids. The chain's CDR3 is CASSQGKGGTNEKLFF. CDR3 in DNA: TGTGCCAGCAGCCAAGGGAAAGGGGGTACTAATGAAAAACTGTTTTTT.

The rearrangement links TRBV7-3 to TRBJ2-3; TRBD2 matches 11 bases. After removal of 5 bases from V and 10 bases from J, the junction contained 8 bases not matched to a gene. The germline CDR1 and CDR2 sequences are SGHTA and FQGTGA. CDR3 length: 14 residues. CDR3 coding DNA: TGTGCCAGCAGCCCGGGACTAGCGGCAGTATCGCAGTATTTT. Translation: CASSPGLAAVSQYF.

This chain uses TRBV4-1 with TRBJ1-5; perhaps TRBD1 as D (6 bases). Trimming left V 5 bases short and J 5 bases short, with 25 bases between. Germline CDR1 and CDR2: MGHRA and YSYEKL. The CDR3 contains 18 residues. CDR3 residues: CASSRDPSGTGSDQPQHF. The CDR3 DNA follows: TGCGCCAGCAGCAGAGACCCATCGGGTACAGGGTCCGATCAGCCCCAGCATTTT.

This clonotype has ten or more counts. The chain links TRBV9 to TRBJ2-2, with TRBD1 as a possible D gene (5 bases). CDR3 size: 15 residues. Germline CDR1 reads SGDLS; CDR2 reads YYNGEE. Deletions cut 4 bases from V and 6 bases from J, with 16 bases between. CDR3 DNA: TGTGCCAGCAGCTCCCGAGGTGGGGCAGCCGGGGAGCTGTTTTTT. Amino acid sequence: CASSSRGGAAGELFF. The whole variable domain, remainder taken from reference TRBV9 and TRBJ2-2, is DSGVTQTPKHLITATGQRVTLRCSPRSGDLSVYWYQQSLDQGLQFLIQYYNGEERAKGNILERFSAQQFPDLHSELNLSSLELGDSALYFCASSSRGGAAGELFFGEGSRLTVL.

There are a few counts of this clonotype. CDR3 sequence (DNA): TGTGCCAGCGGCCCGCTAGCTGGGTACAATGAGCAGTTCTTC. Residues: CASGPLAGYNEQFF. The rearrangement links TRBV14 to TRBJ2-1, with TRBD2 as a possible D gene (5 bases). This CDR3 region has 14 residues. CDR1 and CDR2 (germline): SGHDN, FVKESK. V gave up 8 bases and J gave up 4 bases, with 15 bases separating them.

This clonotype was detected ten times or more. This sequence joins TRBV20-1 and TRBJ2-6; D unclear. This CDR3 is 13 amino acids long. The germline V gene encodes CDR1 DFQATT and CDR2 SNEGSKA (reference sequence). V lost 0 bases to trimming and J lost 6 bases, with 6 bases between them. The CDR3: CSARDTQANVLTF. The CDR3 DNA reads TGCAGTGCTAGAGATACCCAGGCCAACGTCCTGACTTTC.

The chain has TRBV5-1 and TRBJ2-3; TRBD1 aligns across 7 bases. Looked up from germline, CDR1 is SGHRS and CDR2 is YFSETQ. This CDR3 is 14 amino acids long. V dropped 2 bases and J dropped 6; count of bases not matched to a gene: 6. The CDR3 DNA is TGCGCCAGCAGCTTTGACAGGGTTTGGGATACGCAGTATTTT. Amino acids: CASSFDRVWDTQYF.